A single sample is the source of the 3 T cell receptor beta chains below, sequenced in a study of human T cells and chemical hapten exposure. TCRdb reprocessed the RACE reads with MiXCR, giving one entry per CDR3 protein. The table records around 180,000 distinct CDR3 sequences, approximately 29% of them present only once. Time point noted: pre-sensitization, week 0. Specified treatment: therapeutic diphenylcyclopropenone sensitization with weekly scalp DPC. The sample here was whole blood, taken in connection with sensitization to the hapten diphenylcyclopropenone (DPC). These receptors all come from a woman younger than 45 with alopecia areata. Some clones in this sample may be carry-over from other donors' samples.

V gene TRBV20-1 combines with J gene TRBJ1-2, with 11 nucleotides matching TRBD1. The germline V gene has CDR1 DFQATT and CDR2 SNEGSKA (reference sequence). CDR3 length: 15 amino acids. The V segment lost 5 bases and the J segment 0 bases; nucleotides outside the gene matches: 5. The CDR3 DNA reads TGCAGTGCTGCCGGGACAGGGGGTGCTAACTATGGCTACACCTTC. Its protein is CSAAGTGGANYGYTF.

This clonotype showed up just a few times. The chain couples TRBV28 to TRBJ2-1, with 8 bases that match TRBD2. The CDR3 totals 13 residues. The V gene's germline CDR1 is MDHEN and CDR2 SYDVKM. Trimming cost V 4 bases and J 8 bases; bases outside gene matches: 4. The CDR3 DNA reads TGTGCCAGCAGTTGGACTAGCCAGGATGAGCAGTTCTTC. This codes for CASSWTSQDEQFF.

The rearrangement joins TRBV7-9 to TRBJ1-4; 9 positions agree with TRBD1. The trim removed 5 bases at V and 5 bases at J, leaving 6 bases unmatched. Per the germline V gene, CDR1 is SEHNR and CDR2 is FQNEAQ (reference sequence). The CDR3 covers 15 residues. The CDR3 DNA is TGTGCCAGCAGCGTCGCCGGGACAGGGAATGAAAAACTGTTTTTT. Translation: CASSVAGTGNEKLFF.